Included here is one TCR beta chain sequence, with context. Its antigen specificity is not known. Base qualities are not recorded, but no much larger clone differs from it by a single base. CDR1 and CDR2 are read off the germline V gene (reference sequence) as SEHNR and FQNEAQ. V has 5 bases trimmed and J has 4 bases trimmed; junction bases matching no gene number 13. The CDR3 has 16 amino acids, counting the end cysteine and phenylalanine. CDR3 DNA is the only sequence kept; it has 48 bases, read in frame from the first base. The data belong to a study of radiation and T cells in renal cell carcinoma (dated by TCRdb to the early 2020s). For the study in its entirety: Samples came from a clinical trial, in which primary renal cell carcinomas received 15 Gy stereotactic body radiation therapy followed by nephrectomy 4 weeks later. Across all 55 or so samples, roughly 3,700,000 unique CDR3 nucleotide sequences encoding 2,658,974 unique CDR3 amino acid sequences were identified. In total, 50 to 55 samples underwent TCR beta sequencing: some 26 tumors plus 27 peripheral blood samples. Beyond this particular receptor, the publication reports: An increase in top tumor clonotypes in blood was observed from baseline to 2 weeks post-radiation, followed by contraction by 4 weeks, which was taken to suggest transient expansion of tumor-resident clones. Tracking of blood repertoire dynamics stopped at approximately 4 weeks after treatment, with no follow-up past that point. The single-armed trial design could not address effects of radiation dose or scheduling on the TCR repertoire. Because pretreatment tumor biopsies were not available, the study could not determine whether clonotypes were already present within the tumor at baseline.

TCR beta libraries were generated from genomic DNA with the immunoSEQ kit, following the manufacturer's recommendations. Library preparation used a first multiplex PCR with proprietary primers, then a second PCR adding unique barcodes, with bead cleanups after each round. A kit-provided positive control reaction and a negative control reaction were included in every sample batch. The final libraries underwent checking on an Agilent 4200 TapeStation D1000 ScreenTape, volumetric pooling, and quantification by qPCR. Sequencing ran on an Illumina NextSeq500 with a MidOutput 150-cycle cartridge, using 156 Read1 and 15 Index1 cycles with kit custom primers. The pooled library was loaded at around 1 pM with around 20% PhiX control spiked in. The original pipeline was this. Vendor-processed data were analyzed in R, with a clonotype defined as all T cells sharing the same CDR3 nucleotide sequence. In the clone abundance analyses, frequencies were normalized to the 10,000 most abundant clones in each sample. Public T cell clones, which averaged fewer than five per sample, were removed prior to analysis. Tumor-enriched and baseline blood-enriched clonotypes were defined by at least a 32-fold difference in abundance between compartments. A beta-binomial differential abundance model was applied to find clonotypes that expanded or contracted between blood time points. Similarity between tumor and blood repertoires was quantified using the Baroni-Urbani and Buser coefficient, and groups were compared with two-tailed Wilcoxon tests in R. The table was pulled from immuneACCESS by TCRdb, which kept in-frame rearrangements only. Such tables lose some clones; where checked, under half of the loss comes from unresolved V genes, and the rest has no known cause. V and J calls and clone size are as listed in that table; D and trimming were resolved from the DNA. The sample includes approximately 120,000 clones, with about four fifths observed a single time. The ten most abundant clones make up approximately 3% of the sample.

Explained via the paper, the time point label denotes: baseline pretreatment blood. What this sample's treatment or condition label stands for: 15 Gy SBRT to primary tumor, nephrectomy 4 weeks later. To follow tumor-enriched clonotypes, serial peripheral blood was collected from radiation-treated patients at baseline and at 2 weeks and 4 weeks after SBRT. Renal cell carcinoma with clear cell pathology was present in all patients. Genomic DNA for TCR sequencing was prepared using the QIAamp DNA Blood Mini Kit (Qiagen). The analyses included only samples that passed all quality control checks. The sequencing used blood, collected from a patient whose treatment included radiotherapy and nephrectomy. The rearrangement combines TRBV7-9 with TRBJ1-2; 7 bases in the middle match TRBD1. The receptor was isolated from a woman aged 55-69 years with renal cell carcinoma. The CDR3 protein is CASSPAGTALPYGYTF. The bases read TGTGCCAGCAGCCCCGCCGGGACAGCCCTCCCCTATGGCTACACCTTC.